What follows are 19 T cell receptor beta chains derived from one specimen sequenced in a study of T cells in Graves' hyperthyroidism and ophthalmopathy. Using RNA transcripts as the source, TCR beta CDR3 regions were amplified. The HTBI set primed first-round TCR CDR3 RT-PCR. TCRdb passed the multiplex PCR reads through MiXCR, listing each CDR3 protein once. Of a few hundred thousand distinct CDR3 sequences in the sample, around 20% were seen once. Sequenced input: blood. Receptor source: a man aged 35 to 55 with Graves' hyperthyroidism.

This clonotype was found many times. The gene calls are TRBV6-1 and TRBJ2-1; TRBD2 matches at 9 bases. The CDR3 loop spans 15 amino acids. V was pared by 5 bases and J by 4 bases, with 6 bases of the junction left unmatched. Germline V gives CDR1 MNHNS, CDR2 SASEGT. CDR3 protein: CASSYSGGLYNEQFF. The CDR3 DNA reads as TGTGCCAGCAGTTACAGCGGGGGGTTGTACAATGAGCAGTTCTTC.

The table lists this clonotype with a few counts. This CDR3 reads CASSYSQGSVNTEAFF. The DNA for the CDR3 is TGTGCCAGCAGTTACTCCCAGGGGTCGGTTAACACTGAAGCTTTCTTT. The V call is TRBV6-6, the J call TRBJ1-1; D perhaps matches TRBD1 (6 bases). This CDR3 is built from 16 residues. Trimming took 0 bases from V and 2 from J, leaving 13 bases between them. Germline V CDR1 and CDR2: MNHNY, SVGAGI (reference sequence).

This clonotype was detected many times. This chain joins TRBV20-1 and TRBJ1-1, with 7 bases fitting TRBD1. The ends lost 5 bases at V and 1 base at J; junction bases unmatched: 4. Germline V gene sequence: CDR1 DFQATT, CDR2 SNEGSKA (reference sequence). The length of the CDR3 is 13 residues. CDR3 loop: CSAARDRNTEAFF. DNA of the CDR3: TGCAGTGCTGCCAGGGACAGGAACACTGAAGCTTTCTTT.

This clonotype was found a few times. V is TRBV6-1 and J is TRBJ1-1; D remains unclear. V lost 4 bases and J lost 3, with 9 bases in between. CDR1 MNHNS and CDR2 SASEGT come from the germline V gene. The CDR3 runs 13 residues. In nucleotides, the CDR3 is TGTGCCAGCAGTGGGGCAGTGTACACTGAAGCTTTCTTT. Translated: CASSGAVYTEAFF.

This clonotype was detected only a few times. The chain couples TRBV3-1 to TRBJ1-2; tentative D call: TRBD1 (6 bases). Trimming cost V 4 bases and J 5 bases, with 17 bases left between them. Germline V CDR1 and CDR2: LGHDT, YNNKEL (reference sequence). The CDR3 is made up of 15 amino acids. CDR3 bases: TGTGCCAGCAGCCCGGATCTCAGGGGTCGTTATGGCTACACCTTC. This codes for CASSPDLRGRYGYTF.

This clonotype was seen ten or more times. This chain uses TRBV30 with TRBJ1-2; the D is unclear. Trimming removed 5 bases from V and 6 bases from J, with 19 bases in between. Looked up from germline, CDR1 is GTSNPN and CDR2 is SVGIG (reference sequence). The CDR3 runs 14 residues. DNA for the CDR3: TGTGCCTGGCCCCAGGAAGAGGCGGAGGATGGCTACACCTTC. It encodes CAWPQEEAEDGYTF. Using reference TRBV30 and TRBJ1-2 for the parts outside the CDR3, the full variable domain is SQTIHQWPATLVQPVGSPLSLECTVEGTSNPNLYWYRQAAGRGLQLLFYSVGIGQISSEVPQNLSASRPQDRQFILSSKKLLLSDSGFYLCAWPQEEAEDGYTFGSGTRLTVV.

V usage is TRBV19 and J usage is TRBJ1-5; tentatively, D is TRBD1 (5 bases). V dropped 5 bases and J dropped 9 bases, with 26 bases sitting between them. Germline CDR1 reads LNHDA; CDR2 reads SQIVND (reference sequence). The CDR3 runs 17 residues. CDR3 in amino acids: CASSPLRRSTDSSPQHF. Here the CDR3 DNA reads TGTGCCAGTAGTCCCCTTCGACGCTCGACAGACTCTTCGCCCCAGCATTTT.

This clonotype was found many times. V is TRBV11-1 and J is TRBJ1-2, with D perhaps TRBD1 (5 bases). CDR3 length equals 14 residues. The V end lost 5 bases, the J end lost 3 bases, and 13 bases lay between the germline ends. Germline lookup yields CDR1 SGHAT and CDR2 FQDESV (reference sequence). DNA of the CDR3: TGTGCCAGCAGCCGACAGCAAGGCGACTATGGCTACACCTTC. Amino acids: CASSRQQGDYGYTF.

This clonotype was found a few times. The V gene is TRBV5-1, the J gene TRBJ2-5; 10 positions match TRBD2. Trimming took 2 bases from V and 0 from J; bases not matched to a gene: 4. The length of the CDR3 is 16 residues. CDR1 is SGHRS, CDR2 YFSETQ, per germline. The CDR3 bases are TGCGCCAGCAGCTTTTGGCTAGCGGGGGACCAAGAGACCCAGTACTTC. Its protein product is CASSFWLAGDQETQYF.

This clonotype showed up many times. The J gene is TRBJ2-3, the V gene TRBV18; 8 bases line up with TRBD2. This CDR3 is 16 amino acids long. The ends lost 0 bases at V and 6 bases at J; junction bases unmatched: 8. CDR1 and CDR2 from the germline V gene are KGHSH and LQKENI. CDR3 sequence (DNA): TGTGCCAGCTCACCACCGACCGGGGGGGCGTCGGATACGCAGTATTTT. Translation gives CASSPPTGGASDTQYF.

This clonotype was detected ten times or more. The chain uses TRBV28 and TRBJ2-5; no clear D gene. Germline CDR1 MDHEN, CDR2 SYDVKM. The CDR3 extends over 14 amino acids. The V and J ends lost 6 bases and 5 bases respectively, with 16 bases between them. CDR3 nucleotides: TGTGCCAGCAGGGAGAACAGTCTCGGGGAGACCCAGTACTTC. Protein: CASRENSLGETQYF. Full variable domain (outside the CDR3, taken from reference TRBV28 and TRBJ2-5): DVKVTQSSRYLVKRTGEKVFLECVQDMDHENMFWYRQDPGLGLRLIYFSYDVKMKEKGDIPEGYSVSREKKERFSLILESASTNQTSMYLCASRENSLGETQYFGPGTRLLVL.

This clonotype turned up a few times. The chain is built from TRBV12-3 or TRBV12-4 and TRBJ2-5, with 12 nucleotides matching TRBD1. J was trimmed by 5 bases and V by 5 bases; bases with no gene match: 6. The CDR3 consists of 15 residues. The DNA for the CDR3 is TGTGCCAGCAGTCCAGGGACAGGGGGCTGGGAGACCCAGTACTTC. It specifies CASSPGTGGWETQYF.

This clonotype was seen at least ten times. This chain links TRBV6-5 with TRBJ1-2; 9 nucleotides line up with TRBD1. The V segment lost 1 base and the J segment 6 bases; nucleotides outside the gene matches: 3. CDR1 is MNHEY, CDR2 SVGAGI, per germline. This CDR3 has 14 amino acids. Here the CDR3 DNA reads TGTGCCAGCAGTTACTTGACAGGGGGGAATGGCTACACCTTC. Translating it yields CASSYLTGGNGYTF.

The chain joins TRBV9 to TRBJ2-1; 7 nucleotides agree with TRBD1. CDR1 and CDR2 (germline): SGDLS, YYNGEE. V shed 3 bases and J 0 bases; nucleotides not matched to a gene: 0. The CDR3 spans 14 residues. CDR3 sequence reads: CASSAGGSYNEQFF. The CDR3, as DNA: TGTGCCAGCAGCGCAGGGGGCTCCTACAATGAGCAGTTCTTC.

This clonotype was observed at least ten times. V is TRBV12-3 or TRBV12-4 and J is TRBJ2-1; unclear D gene. CDR3 size: 13 residues. Trimming pared 0 bases from V and 9 bases from J, leaving 9 bases between. In DNA form, the CDR3 reads TGTGCCAGCAGTTTAGCGCTGGTCATTGAGCAGTTCTTC. Protein product: CASSLALVIEQFF.

This clonotype was seen more than once but under ten times. The chain recombines TRBV5-1 with TRBJ1-4; D remains unclear. CDR3 length equals 13 residues. V lost 4 bases, J lost 4 bases, and 8 bases lay in between. Germline CDR1 reads SGHRS; CDR2 reads YFSETQ. CDR3 residues: CASSLEINEKLFF. CDR3 in DNA: TGCGCCAGCAGCCTGGAGATTAATGAAAAACTGTTTTTT.

This clonotype was recorded at least ten times. This sequence joins TRBV12-3 or TRBV12-4 and TRBJ2-7; tentatively, D is TRBD2 (6 bases). This CDR3 contains 14 residues. Trimming cost V 2 bases and J 3 bases, with 11 bases left between them. CDR3 amino acids: CASSLWGEDYEQYF. CDR3 sequence (DNA): TGTGCCAGCAGTTTATGGGGGGAGGACTACGAGCAGTACTTC.

This clonotype was seen repeatedly, ten times or more. The chain links TRBV6-1 to TRBJ2-2; TRBD2 might be the D (7 bases). Trimming removed 5 bases from V and 2 bases from J, with 18 bases in between. The CDR3 is made up of 17 amino acids. Germline V gene sequence: CDR1 MNHNS, CDR2 SASEGT. CDR3 in DNA: TGTGCCAGCAGTAGGGGGGGGGAAGATTATAACACCGGGGAGCTGTTTTTT. Amino acids: CASSRGGEDYNTGELFF.

At least ten counts were recorded for this clonotype. The chain couples TRBV7-8 to TRBJ1-2, with 8 positions matching TRBD1. Losses at the gene ends were 2 bases for V and 2 bases for J; bases not matched to a gene: 7. CDR1 and CDR2 (germline): SGHVS, FQNEAQ. The CDR3 consists of 16 residues. Here the CDR3 reads CASSLLTGVLNYGYTF. In nucleotides, the CDR3 is TGTGCCAGCAGCTTACTGACAGGGGTTTTAAACTATGGCTACACCTTC.